This T cell receptor (beta chain) was retrieved from a study of blood T cells in healthy people across ages (dated by TCRdb to between 2014 and 2017). Looking at the study overall: In model experiments, roughly one uniquely barcoded TCR beta cDNA molecule per two T cells was captured by template switching. Using deep sequencing normalized with unique cDNA molecular identifiers, the study measured how TCR beta repertoire diversity changes with age. The donors were split into four age groups: young (average 16 years), middle-aged (about 40), aged (roughly 68) and long-lived (about 74). Using the same blood draw, the study looked at two additional independent replicas of 1 million unique cDNA reads for two donors, one aged 18 to 29 and the other aged 80 or older. Paper-wide results and their limitations: Compared with the aged group, more naive CD4+ T cells, fewer expanded clones and increased TCR diversity were shown by the long-lived group, suggesting age selection. Donor CMV infection status was unknown, potentially confounding age-related changes in expanded clonotypes. Total diversity estimates from one million sequenced T cells were considered lower bounds and underestimates. As age increased, observed TCR beta diversity per million T cells dropped in a roughly linear way, and a significant reduction was already evident by age 40. The percentage of naive T cells measured by flow cytometry correlated strongly with observed TCR beta diversity. Because profiling used bulk unsorted PBMCs, naive and antigen-experienced compartments could not be compared conclusively.

A few counts support this clonotype. The target of this receptor is not known. Per-nucleotide qualities are absent, and no much larger clonotype sits a single base away. The CDR3, from cysteine to phenylalanine, totals 12 residues. The only DNA kept is the CDR3, 36 bases in frame from the first base. The V end loses 6 bases and the J end loses 1 base, and a stretch of 10 bases separates them. In the germline V gene (reference sequence), CDR1 corresponds to DFQATT and CDR2 to SNEGSKA. The library was obtained by 5' RACE. The sequencer listed for this sample is Illumina HiSeq 2500. A second roughly 6 to 12 cycle PCR used a sample-barcoded 5' primer and a J-beta primer mix. Each TCR beta cDNA molecule received a unique molecular identifier from a template-switch 5' adaptor carrying 12 random nucleotides. At least 3 million CDR3-containing paired-end reads were obtained from each sample. The Mint cDNA synthesis kit, primed by a TRBC-specific oligonucleotide, was used to synthesize first-strand cDNA from all RNA. After uracil-DNA glycosylase treatment, a first 18-cycle PCR used universal primers M1SS and BC2_uni_R on all cDNA. As for how the authors treated the data: Each sample was normalized by randomly selecting 1 million high-quality reads, each carrying a distinct molecular identifier. Reads with shared molecular identifiers were discarded instead of being binned into consensus sequences. MiTCR, set to a Q25 quality threshold and the strictest error-elimination algorithm, was used for CDR3 identification, clonotype clustering and error correction. A nonparametric unseen species model with Euler transformation was used to estimate lower-bound total TCR beta diversity. The public reads were run again by TCRdb, first through fastp at Q25 and then through MiXCR, and only productive beta chains were kept. Under each unique CDR3 protein, matching rows form one entry showing the most common genes and DNA. The V and J calls and clone size are TCRdb's, not the authors'. Across this sample there are nearly 800,000 distinct CDR3 sequences, with 20% to 30% seen only once. The ten most abundant clones make up approximately 4% of the sample.

Systemically healthy Caucasian individuals from Russia, some 40 in total and aged roughly 6 to 95 years, were included as donors. Each donor gave about 10 milliliters of peripheral blood, drawn into EDTA-treated Vacutainer tubes. Ficoll-Paque density-gradient centrifugation was used to isolate PBMCs, with at least 6.5 million per sample. Total RNA was extracted from PBMCs with Trizol reagent, with at least 6 micrograms obtained per sample. Naive CD45RAhigh/CD27high T cell percentages were measured by flow cytometry on a PBMC aliquot from every donor. These records were also assigned to another study, of T cells of mothers and their children. That second publication adds: Nine systemically healthy Caucasian individuals served as donors, namely three mothers together with their six children. cDNA synthesis used all of the extracted RNA, with 1.5 ug of RNA in each 15 ul reaction. In the second PCR, the M1S primer added sample barcodes and 2-4 random nucleotides. Over 8 million TCR beta CDR3 reads came from each mother, compared with 3.3 million or so reads from each child. Thymic selection similarly shapes TCR recombination output in related and unrelated pairs, with minor effect from inherited differences. Normalized repertoire overlap was always found to be slightly, but never significantly, higher in related mother-child pairs than in unrelated mother-child pairs. With a sensitivity of about 100 clones per million clonotypes, no persistent microchimeric T cell clones were detected. To look for features that set related mother-child pairs apart from unrelated individuals, the researchers ran deep NGS to compare the TCR beta repertoires of mothers and children. The mean age was around 40 +/- 4 years for the mothers and roughly 10 +/- 4 years for the children. After adapter ligation was performed with NEBNext reagents, the libraries were sequenced on an Illumina HiSeq 2000 with 100+100 nt paired-end reads. To prevent cross-contamination, the mother and child libraries were prepared a month apart and were sequenced in separate runs. For each donor, somewhere between roughly 500,000 and 2,100,000 distinct TCR beta clonotypes were identified. Naive TCR beta clonotypes were estimated from low-frequency clonotypes matched to each donor's FACS-determined naive share, without sorting.

The rearrangement joined TRBV20-1 to TRBJ2-7, and TRBD2 may be the D gene, going by 5 matching bases. The TCR was taken from a boy between 10 and 17 years old in good health. The sequenced sample consisted of blood. CDR3 loop: CSAGVRSYEQYF. The bases are TGCAGTGCCGGGGTCAGGTCCTACGAGCAGTACTTC.